The 30 T cell receptor beta chains reported below all come from one sample, sequenced in a study of beta chain features in type 1 diabetes. What was sequenced were expressed TCRB transcripts, since all of the isolated RNA had been reverse transcribed. Libraries were prepared by immunoSEQ multiplex PCR; TCRdb keeps only in-frame clonotypes and omits some of them. The data hold fewer than 650,000 clones, with around 16% observed a single time. Material: naive CD4+ T cells from blood. The receptors derive from a young man in good health.

The chain recombines TRBV29-1 with TRBJ2-5, with D unclear. The V end was cut by 7 bases, the J end by 2 bases, with 11 bases between. The V gene's germline CDR1 is SQVTM and CDR2 ANQGSEA. The CDR3 has 12 residues. For the CDR3, the DNA is TGCAGCGCGTCCCGAGTTCAAGAGACCCAGTACTTC. Translation: CSASRVQETQYF.

The table lists this clone with many counts. The rearrangement uses TRBV23-1 and TRBJ2-1; 7 bases match TRBD1. TRBV23-1 is flagged as an ORF with uncertain function. V lost 4 bases and J lost 12; bases outside the gene matches: 12. The CDR3 is 14 amino acids. DNA for the CDR3: TGCGCCAGCAGTCTTAAGACAGGGCCCCTCCGGCAGTTCTTC. It encodes CASSLKTGPLRQFF.

This clone was counted only a few times. The chain has TRBV29-1 and TRBJ2-1; possible D gene TRBD1, 6 bases. The V end was cut by 2 bases, the J end by 3 bases, with 17 bases between. The germline CDR1 and CDR2 sequences are SQVTM and ANQGSEA. The CDR3 spans 16 residues. For the CDR3, the DNA is TGCAGCGTTGAAATCCAGGGGACCCCGAACTACAATGAGCAGTTCTTC. Protein product: CSVEIQGTPNYNEQFF.

This clone has a handful of counts. The chain is built from TRBV7-6 and TRBJ2-7; D ambiguous. CDR1 and CDR2 (germline): SGHVS, FNYEAQ. The CDR3 loop spans 12 amino acids. Trimming took 1 base from V and 6 from J, leaving 7 bases between them. As DNA, the CDR3 is TGTGCCAGCAGCTTAGGGGATTCCGAGCAGTACTTC. It encodes CASSLGDSEQYF.

The chain links TRBV30 to TRBJ1-2; D is uncertain. Trimming pared 3 bases from V and 0 bases from J, leaving 17 bases between. The CDR3 consists of 16 residues. Per germline, CDR1 GTSNPN and CDR2 SVGIG (reference sequence). DNA of the CDR3: TGTGCCTGGAGAGCTCGCAGAGACACGGCTAACTATGGCTACACCTTC. Protein product: CAWRARRDTANYGYTF.

The chain couples TRBV27 to TRBJ1-3; D is undetermined. This CDR3 contains 14 residues. Germline CDR1 and CDR2: MNHEY and SMNVEV (reference sequence). The ends were cut back, 7 bases at V and 3 bases at J, with 13 bases in the middle. The CDR3 sequence: CASKTQAYGNTIYF. The CDR3 coding sequence is TGTGCCAGCAAGACCCAGGCTTATGGAAACACCATATATTTT.

The genes are TRBV18 and TRBJ1-4, with D possibly TRBD1 on 6 matching bases. Between the trimmed V and J ends, which lost 6 bases and 0 bases, there was a span of 14 bases. The CDR3 runs 16 residues. The germline V gene encodes CDR1 KGHSH and CDR2 LQKENI. The CDR3 nucleotides read TGTGCCAGCTCCCCGGACGGGGGGCCAACTAATGAAAAACTGTTTTTT. Translated, it gives CASSPDGGPTNEKLFF.

The rearrangement links TRBV6-1 to TRBJ2-2; a weak D match, TRBD2 (5 bases). There are 14 residues in the CDR3. Germline loops: CDR1 MNHNS, CDR2 SASEGT. Between the trimmed V and J ends, which lost 7 bases and 5 bases, there was a span of 14 bases. The CDR3, as DNA: TGTGCCAGCAATAGGATTTCGGGGACCGGGGAGCTGTTTTTT. This gives the protein CASNRISGTGELFF.

This chain joins TRBV9 and TRBJ1-2, with D unclear. The CDR3 consists of 11 residues. The germline gives CDR1 SGDLS, CDR2 YYNGEE. V lost 3 bases and J lost 4, with 4 bases in between. In DNA, the CDR3 is TGTGCCAGCAGCGCGGGCTATGGCTACACCTTC. It specifies CASSAGYGYTF.

The gene calls are TRBV2 and TRBJ2-7; 7 nucleotides line up with TRBD1. The CDR3 runs 13 residues. With V trimmed by 9 bases and J by 2 bases, 7 bases remained unmatched. The germline CDR1 and CDR2 sequences are SNHLY and FYNNEI. For the CDR3, the DNA is TGTGCCAGTACCCGGGACAGCCCCTACGAGCAGTACTTC. As protein: CASTRDSPYEQYF.

The rearrangement uses TRBV28 and TRBJ1-4; 7 bases are a match to TRBD1. CDR1 and CDR2 (germline): MDHEN, SYDVKM. The CDR3 runs 18 residues. V was pared by 7 bases and J by 0 bases, with 14 bases of the junction left unmatched. This CDR3 is CASKVTGRQGPTNEKLFF. DNA of the CDR3: TGTGCCAGCAAAGTTACCGGTCGACAGGGCCCAACTAATGAAAAACTGTTTTTT.

This clone was counted a few times. The rearrangement uses TRBV2 and TRBJ2-3; perhaps TRBD2 as D (6 bases). The V end was cut by 7 bases, the J end by 1 base, with 15 bases between. The CDR3 sequence is 15 residues long. Germline V gene lookup returns CDR1 SNHLY and CDR2 FYNNEI. The CDR3: CASTPLASGTDTQYF. CDR3 DNA: TGTGCCAGCACCCCCCTAGCGTCCGGCACAGATACGCAGTATTTT.

The chain uses TRBV30 and TRBJ2-1; D is ambiguous. Germline V lookup: CDR1 GTSNPN, CDR2 SVGIG (reference sequence). V lost 1 base and J lost 4, with 8 bases in between. The CDR3 runs 13 residues. CDR3 in amino acids: CAWSGGRYNEQFF. CDR3 sequence (DNA): TGTGCCTGGAGTGGGGGAAGATACAATGAGCAGTTCTTC.

In this sample, this clone turned up a few times. This chain links TRBV19 with TRBJ2-5, with D possibly TRBD1 on 5 matching bases. This CDR3 region has 16 residues. The germline V gene encodes CDR1 LNHDA and CDR2 SQIVND (reference sequence). The V gene lost 2 bases and the J gene lost 0 bases, with 13 bases spanning the gap. The CDR3 here is CASSISTVSYQETQYF. For the CDR3, the DNA is TGTGCCAGTAGTATATCGACAGTCAGCTACCAAGAGACCCAGTACTTC.

J is TRBJ1-5 and V is TRBV7-9; D is uncertain. Trimming took 3 bases from V and 4 from J, leaving 10 bases between them. The CDR3 loop spans 14 amino acids. Germline assignment: CDR1 SEHNR and CDR2 FQNEAQ (reference sequence). CDR3 sequence reads: CASSLEGWNQPQHF. The CDR3 region has the DNA TGTGCCAGCAGCTTGGAGGGTTGGAATCAGCCCCAGCATTTT.

This clone was observed a few times. The genes are TRBV7-8 and TRBJ2-2; the D gene is possibly TRBD2 (6 bases). Trimming removed 2 bases at V and 2 bases at J, with 18 bases between. Germline CDR1 SGHVS, CDR2 FQNEAQ. The CDR3 runs to 18 residues. The CDR3 spells CASSLQEGWDQNTGELFF. The CDR3 DNA follows: TGTGCCAGCAGCTTACAGGAGGGCTGGGATCAAAACACCGGGGAGCTGTTTTTT.

This clone was counted between two and nine times. The chain employs TRBV7-2 and TRBJ1-1; 10 bases match TRBD1. The CDR3 runs 14 residues. Germline CDR1 SGHTA, CDR2 FQGNSA. The V and J ends lost 8 bases and 8 bases, in that order; junction bases with no gene match: 11. This chain's CDR3 is CASRASGTGVEAFF. CDR3 DNA sequence: TGTGCCAGCCGAGCCTCCGGGACAGGGGTCGAAGCTTTCTTT.

The V and J genes are TRBV6-5 and TRBJ1-4; possibly TRBD1 for D (6 bases). Trimming shortened V by 4 bases and J by 7 bases, and 16 bases separated the two germline ends. Per germline, CDR1 MNHEY and CDR2 SVGAGI. This CDR3 spans 15 amino acids. The CDR3 DNA sequence: TGTGCCAGCAGTTTGGTGGGGGGCGGATTTGAAAAACTGTTTTTT. Protein product: CASSLVGGGFEKLFF.

The J gene is TRBJ2-7, the V gene TRBV4-3; weak D call: TRBD1 (7 bases). V lost 4 bases, J lost 6 bases, and 22 bases lay in between. The length of the CDR3 is 16 residues. Per the germline V gene, CDR1 is LGHNA and CDR2 is YSLEER. The CDR3 DNA sequence: TGCGCCAGCAGCCTCTTCGAAGGGAGACAGGGAGGCGAGCAGTACTTC. Its translation: CASSLFEGRQGGEQYF.

This clone turned up a few times. The chain recombines TRBV7-3 with TRBJ1-1; 8 bases map to TRBD1. Losses at the gene ends were 4 bases for V and 5 bases for J; bases not matched to a gene: 6. From germline, CDR1 is SGHTA and CDR2 FQGTGA. The CDR3 extends over 14 amino acids. The CDR3 bases are TGTGCCAGCAGCTCTGGACAGGGACAGACTGAAGCTTTCTTT. This translates into CASSSGQGQTEAFF.

This clone was detected only a few times. The chain couples TRBV6-5 to TRBJ2-1; a possible D gene is TRBD2 (6 bases). This CDR3 is 15 amino acids long. Germline-derived CDR1 and CDR2 are MNHEY and SVGAGI. V was clipped by 5 bases and J by 12 bases, with 23 bases between them. In DNA, the CDR3 is TGTGCCAGCAGTCCCCGACTAGTCGGGGATCATGGGCAGTTCTTC. Translated, it gives CASSPRLVGDHGQFF.

The J gene is TRBJ2-3, the V gene TRBV10-3, with TRBD1 matching over 9 bases. J was trimmed by 3 bases and V by 6 bases; bases with no gene match: 4. From germline, CDR1 is ENHRY and CDR2 SYGVKD. The CDR3 covers 14 residues. CDR3 bases: TGTGCCATCAGCCAAGGACAGGGGACAGATACGCAGTATTTT. It codes for CAISQGQGTDTQYF.

V and J are TRBV5-6 and TRBJ1-5; D is possibly TRBD1 (5 bases). The germline CDR1 and CDR2 sequences are SGHDT and YYEEEE. CDR3 length: 15 residues. V dropped 0 bases and J dropped 2 bases, with 9 bases sitting between them. In DNA, the CDR3 is TGTGCCAGCAGCTTGGAAGGGGTCGGCAATCAGCCCCAGCATTTT. Translation gives CASSLEGVGNQPQHF.

In regard to this clone: The sample holds other DNA sequences that translate to the same CDR3. V gene TRBV28 combines with J gene TRBJ2-7; D may be TRBD1 (5 bases). The germline CDR1 and CDR2 sequences are MDHEN and SYDVKM. The CDR3 contains 11 residues. Trimming took off 6 bases at V and 4 bases at J, with 7 bases between the two ends. CDR3 nucleotide sequence: TGTGCCAGCAGCCAGGGTTACGAGCAGTACTTC. This codes for CASSQGYEQYF. The whole variable domain, filled in from reference TRBV28 and TRBJ2-7, reads DVKVTQSSRYLVKRTGEKVFLECVQDMDHENMFWYRQDPGLGLRLIYFSYDVKMKEKGDIPEGYSVSREKKERFSLILESASTNQTSMYLCASSQGYEQYFGPGTRLTVT.

J is TRBJ2-2 and V is TRBV4-3; D not certain. The CDR3 sequence is 16 residues long. V was shortened by 0 bases and J by 0 bases, with 8 bases between the two germline ends. Per germline, CDR1 LGHNA and CDR2 YSLEER. The CDR3 sequence is CASSQETASNTGELFF. Written as DNA, the CDR3 is TGCGCCAGCAGCCAAGAAACAGCCTCGAACACCGGGGAGCTGTTTTTT.

This rearrangement joins TRBV7-9 to TRBJ2-1, with D possibly being TRBD2 (6 bases). Germline V gene data show CDR1 as SEHNR and CDR2 as FQNEAQ (reference sequence). Trimming removed 3 bases from V and 6 bases from J, with 12 bases in between. The CDR3 has 14 amino acids. This CDR3 reads CASSFGGSRNEQFF. The CDR3 nucleotides read TGTGCCAGCAGCTTTGGGGGGTCGCGCAATGAGCAGTTCTTC.

J is TRBJ2-3 and V is TRBV5-4, with 13 bases aligning to TRBD2. CDR1 and CDR2 from the germline V gene are SGHNT and YYREEE (reference sequence). The CDR3 consists of 16 residues. J lost 4 bases, V lost 3 bases, and 5 bases had no gene match. The CDR3 region has the DNA TGTGCCAGCAGCTCCAAACTAGCGGGGGGGGCAGATACGCAGTATTTT. Translating it yields CASSSKLAGGADTQYF.

This clone has at least ten counts. CDR3 coding DNA: TGTGCCATCAGTGATCGGGACAGGGCTGCTGGCTACACCTTC. Translation: CAISDRDRAAGYTF. This chain uses TRBV10-3 with TRBJ1-2, with 9 bases identical to TRBD1. Germline trimming cut 3 bases from V and 7 bases from J; bases unmatched to any gene: 6. CDR3 length equals 14 residues. Germline lookup yields CDR1 ENHRY and CDR2 SYGVKD.

This chain connects TRBV6-5 to TRBJ2-5; D tentatively reads TRBD1 or TRBD2 (5 bases each). This CDR3 is 15 amino acids long. Germline CDR1 is MNHEY and CDR2 is SVGAGI. Between the trimmed V and J ends, which lost 0 bases and 7 bases, there was a span of 15 bases. The CDR3 loop reads CASSYSTGLGGTQYF. The CDR3 DNA reads as TGTGCCAGCAGTTACTCGACGGGGCTAGGAGGGACCCAGTACTTC.

There are a few counts of this clone. The rearrangement joins TRBV30 to TRBJ2-1; 8 bases match TRBD1. The CDR3 sequence is 16 residues long. V trimming: 0 bases; J trimming: 5 bases; junction bases outside the gene matches: 9. Germline V gives CDR1 GTSNPN, CDR2 SVGIG (reference sequence). The CDR3 DNA sequence: TGTGCCTGGAGTGTACTCCGGGACAGGAGGGACAATGAGCAGTTCTTC. It translates to CAWSVLRDRRDNEQFF.